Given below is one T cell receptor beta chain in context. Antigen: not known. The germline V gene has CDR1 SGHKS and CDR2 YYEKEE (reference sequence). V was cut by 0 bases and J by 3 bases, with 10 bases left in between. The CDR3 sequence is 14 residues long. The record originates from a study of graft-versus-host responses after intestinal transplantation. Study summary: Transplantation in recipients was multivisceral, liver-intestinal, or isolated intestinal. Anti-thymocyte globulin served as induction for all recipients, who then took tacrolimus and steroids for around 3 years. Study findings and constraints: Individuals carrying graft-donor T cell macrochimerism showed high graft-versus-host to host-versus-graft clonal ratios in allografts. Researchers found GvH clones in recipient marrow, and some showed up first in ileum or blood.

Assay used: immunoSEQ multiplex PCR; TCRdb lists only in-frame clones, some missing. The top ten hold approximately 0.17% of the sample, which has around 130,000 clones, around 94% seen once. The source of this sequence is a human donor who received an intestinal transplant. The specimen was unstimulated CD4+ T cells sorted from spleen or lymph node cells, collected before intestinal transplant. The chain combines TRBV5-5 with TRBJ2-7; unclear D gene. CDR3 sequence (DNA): TGTGCCAGCAGCTTGGGACTGGCCCTCTACGAGCAGTACTTC. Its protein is CASSLGLALYEQYF.